A selection of T cell receptor beta chains follows, all from one sample in a study of T cells in Graves' hyperthyroidism and ophthalmopathy. One entry per CDR3 protein results from TCRdb running MiXCR on the multiplex PCR reads. The table has around 340,000 distinct CDR3 sequences, 15% to 20% seen once. Sample: blood. The receptors were sampled from a woman between 50 and 59 years old with Graves' hyperthyroidism. The CDR3 runs from the conserved cysteine through the conserved F or W. D genes are given only for firm matches. Clone size is given for some rows only: seen once, a few or many times, or a class if the clone is expanded.

clone size: NA; D gene: TRBD2; V gene: TRBV10-3; J gene: TRBJ2-5; CDR3 DNA: TGTGCCATAGGCGAAACTAGCGGGGGGGAGGAGACCCAGTACTTC; CDR3 protein: CAIGETSGGEETQYF
clone size: many; D gene: NA; V gene: TRBV18; J gene: TRBJ2-3; CDR3 DNA: TGTGCCAGCTCGCGAAGCGAGGCTAGCACAGATACGCAGTATTTT; CDR3 protein: CASSRSEASTDTQYF
clone size: many; D gene: NA; V gene: TRBV12-3/TRBV12-4; J gene: TRBJ2-2; CDR3 DNA: TGTGCCAGCAGTCCTGGGACGACGAACACCGGGGAGCTGTTTTTT; CDR3 protein: CASSPGTTNTGELFF
clone size: NA; D gene: NA; V gene: TRBV19; J gene: TRBJ1-3; CDR3 DNA: TGTGCCAGTACCAAAGCGGACACTGGAAACACCATATATTTT; CDR3 protein: CASTKADTGNTIYF
clone size: many; D gene: NA; V gene: TRBV12-3/TRBV12-4; J gene: TRBJ2-5; CDR3 DNA: TGTGCCAGCAGTGACAGTCAAGAGACCCAGTACTTC; CDR3 protein: CASSDSQETQYF
clone size: many; D gene: NA; V gene: TRBV7-8; J gene: TRBJ1-6; CDR3 DNA: TGTGCCAGCAGCTTTCAGGGGCAGAGTTCACCCCTCCACTTT; CDR3 protein: CASSFQGQSSPLHF
clone size: many; D gene: NA; V gene: TRBV18; J gene: TRBJ1-2; CDR3 DNA: TGTGCCAGCTCACCATCGCAGGAAGGTGGCTACACCTTC; CDR3 protein: CASSPSQEGGYTF
clone size: many; D gene: TRBD2; V gene: TRBV7-2; J gene: TRBJ2-1; CDR3 DNA: TGTGCCAGCAGCTCTTTAGCGGGGGGGCCAGGTGAGCAGTTCTTC; CDR3 protein: CASSSLAGGPGEQFF
clone size: NA; D gene: NA; V gene: TRBV14; J gene: TRBJ2-1; CDR3 DNA: TGTGCCAGCAGCCAAGTTGGTCGTCGTCAGGGGTCTAATGAGCAGTTCTTC; CDR3 protein: CASSQVGRRQGSNEQFF
clone size: many; D gene: TRBD1; V gene: TRBV30; J gene: TRBJ2-3; CDR3 DNA: TGTGCCTGGAGCAGACAGGGGATCACAGATACGCAGTATTTT; CDR3 protein: CAWSRQGITDTQYF
clone size: NA; D gene: NA; V gene: TRBV6-6; J gene: TRBJ2-2; CDR3 DNA: TGTGCCAGCAGTTACCGATGGGGGCCGGGCGGGGAGCTGTTTTTT; CDR3 protein: CASSYRWGPGGELFF
clone size: many; D gene: TRBD2; V gene: TRBV18; J gene: TRBJ2-3; CDR3 DNA: TGTGCCAGCTCAAGAACCAGCGGGGGGTCCCCGGCAGATACGCAGTATTTT; CDR3 protein: CASSRTSGGSPADTQYF
clone size: few; D gene: TRBD1; V gene: TRBV19; J gene: TRBJ1-1; CDR3 DNA: TGTGCCAGTAGTATCCAGGGGGCGACCACTGAAGCTTTCTTT; CDR3 protein: CASSIQGATTEAFF
clone size: NA; D gene: TRBD1; V gene: TRBV7-3; J gene: TRBJ2-7; CDR3 DNA: TGTGCCGGGACAATCTACAGGGGACCCTACGAGCAGTACTTC; CDR3 protein: CAGTIYRGPYEQYF
clone size: few; D gene: NA; V gene: TRBV7-6; J gene: TRBJ2-7; CDR3 DNA: TGTGCCAGCAGCTTAGCGGGACCGAGGGAGCAGTACTTC; CDR3 protein: CASSLAGPREQYF
clone size: NA; D gene: NA; V gene: TRBV2; J gene: TRBJ1-3; CDR3 DNA: TGTGCCACCCCGGGAAGCAGCTCTGGAAACACCATATATTTT; CDR3 protein: CATPGSSSGNTIYF
clone size: NA; D gene: NA; V gene: TRBV7-9; J gene: TRBJ1-1; CDR3 DNA: TGTGCCAGCAGCTTAGCCGAGGGAAAGGGGCTGAACACTAAAGCTTTCTTT; CDR3 protein: CASSLAEGKGLNTKAFF
clone size: NA; D gene: NA; V gene: TRBV7-9; J gene: TRBJ2-5; CDR3 DNA: TGTGCCAGCAGCTTAGGGTCGGTGCCCCAAGAGACCCAGTACTTC; CDR3 protein: CASSLGSVPQETQYF
clone size: NA; D gene: NA; V gene: TRBV27; J gene: TRBJ1-5; CDR3 DNA: TGTGCCAGCAGTTTAGCGGGGTATAGTCAGCCCCAGCATTTT; CDR3 protein: CASSLAGYSQPQHF
clone size: NA; D gene: NA; V gene: TRBV5-6; J gene: TRBJ2-2; CDR3 DNA: TGTGCCAGCAGCTTCGGGTTAGGCGCCGGGGAGCTGTTTTTT; CDR3 protein: CASSFGLGAGELFF
clone size: few; D gene: NA; V gene: TRBV7-9; J gene: TRBJ1-4; CDR3 DNA: TGTGCCAGCAGCTTGGGAGGGTTGACTAATGAAAAACTGTTTTTT; CDR3 protein: CASSLGGLTNEKLFF
clone size: many; D gene: TRBD2; V gene: TRBV11-2; J gene: TRBJ2-3; CDR3 DNA: TGTGCCAGCAGCTTAGCTGCGGGGGTGCGCACAGATACGCAGTATTTT; CDR3 protein: CASSLAAGVRTDTQYF
clone size: many; D gene: TRBD2; V gene: TRBV3-1; J gene: TRBJ2-1; CDR3 DNA: TGTGCCAGCAGCCAAGATGGGCTAGCGGGCAATGAGCAGTTCTTC; CDR3 protein: CASSQDGLAGNEQFF
clone size: many; D gene: NA; V gene: TRBV28; J gene: TRBJ2-3; CDR3 DNA: TGTGCCAGCAGTTTATATAGCGGTCCTACCACAGATACGCAGTATTTT; CDR3 protein: CASSLYSGPTTDTQYF
clone size: few; D gene: NA; V gene: TRBV7-2; J gene: TRBJ2-5; CDR3 DNA: TGTGCCAGCAGCTTAGTTCCCCAATCCGAGACCCAGTACTTC; CDR3 protein: CASSLVPQSETQYF
clone size: NA; D gene: NA; V gene: TRBV5-1; J gene: TRBJ1-1; CDR3 DNA: TGCGCCAGCAGACACCTTCCTGGGTGGGGGGACACTGAAGCTTTCTTT; CDR3 protein: CASRHLPGWGDTEAFF
clone size: many; D gene: NA; V gene: TRBV6-1; J gene: TRBJ1-2; CDR3 DNA: TGTGCCAGCAGTGAAGGGCGGGGAGCTAACTATGGCTACACCTTC; CDR3 protein: CASSEGRGANYGYTF
clone size: few; D gene: NA; V gene: TRBV28; J gene: TRBJ1-4; CDR3 DNA: TGTGCCACAGGACCCAGGTCACAGGGTGGAGGCGAAAAACTGTTTTTT; CDR3 protein: CATGPRSQGGGEKLFF